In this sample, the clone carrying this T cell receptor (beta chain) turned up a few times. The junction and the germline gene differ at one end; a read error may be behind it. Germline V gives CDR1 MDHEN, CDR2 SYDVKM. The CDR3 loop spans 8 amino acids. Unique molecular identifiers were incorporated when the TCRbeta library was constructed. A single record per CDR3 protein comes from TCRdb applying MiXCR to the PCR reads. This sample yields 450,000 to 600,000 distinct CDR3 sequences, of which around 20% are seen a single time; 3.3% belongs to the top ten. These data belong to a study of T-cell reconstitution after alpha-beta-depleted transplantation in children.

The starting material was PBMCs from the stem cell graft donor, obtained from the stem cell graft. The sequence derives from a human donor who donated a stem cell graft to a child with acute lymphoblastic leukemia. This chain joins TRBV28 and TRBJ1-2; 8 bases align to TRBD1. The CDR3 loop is CASGGTGF. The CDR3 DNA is TGTGCCAGCGGGGGGACAGGCTTC.